The 24 T cell receptor beta chains listed next were all sequenced from one sample in a study of cytomegalovirus exposure and HLA in healthy donors. The PCR had 60 Vbeta and 13 Jbeta primers. Data came from immunoSEQ multiplex PCR; TCRdb stores just in-frame clones and leaves some out. Found here are 95,000 or so clones, about 74% of them singletons; the top ten hold about 15%. The sample was PBMCs. The receptors derive from a woman between 45 and 60 years old in good health and CMV-seropositive.

The chain uses TRBV4-1 and TRBJ2-3; weak D call: TRBD2 (5 bases). The V gene's germline CDR1 is MGHRA and CDR2 YSYEKL. Trimming took off 6 bases at V and 0 bases at J, with 16 bases between the two ends. This CDR3 is 16 amino acids long. The CDR3 reads CASRLEDFSSTDTQYF. In nucleotides, the CDR3 is TGCGCCAGCAGACTGGAGGACTTCTCTAGCACAGATACGCAGTATTTT.

This clone was seen a few times. This chain connects TRBV2 to TRBJ2-1; TRBD1 aligns across 8 bases. Germline CDR1 is SNHLY and CDR2 is FYNNEI. Trimming took 4 bases from V and 9 from J; bases not matched to a gene: 5. This CDR3 has 13 amino acids. CDR3 bases: TGTGCCAGCAGTGCCCAGGGGGCAAGTGAGCAGTTCTTC. Residues: CASSAQGASEQFF.

The chain links TRBV15 to TRBJ2-2; possible D gene TRBD2, 7 bases. The CDR3 sequence is 15 residues long. Trimming pared 9 bases from V and 0 bases from J, leaving 14 bases between. Germline V gives CDR1 LNHNV, CDR2 YYDKDF (reference sequence). The CDR3 here is CATRGGVTNTGELFF. CDR3 nucleotide sequence: TGTGCCACAAGGGGGGGAGTGACGAACACCGGGGAGCTGTTTTTT.

V usage is TRBV27 and J usage is TRBJ2-7; 10 positions agree with TRBD1. In germline, CDR1 is MNHEY, CDR2 SMNVEV (reference sequence). Trimming took 5 bases from V and 3 from J; bases not matched to a gene: 7. This CDR3 region has 15 residues. As DNA, the CDR3 is TGTGCCAGCAGTCGGACAGGGGGTGGAATCTACGAGCAGTACTTC. Translating it yields CASSRTGGGIYEQYF.

The chain is built from TRBV28 and TRBJ2-3, with D possibly being TRBD2 (5 bases). The ends were cut back, 10 bases at V and 0 bases at J, with 17 bases in the middle. CDR3 length equals 15 residues. CDR1 is MDHEN and CDR2 is SYDVKM in the germline V gene. The DNA for the CDR3 is TGTGCCATCCACCTCAATAGCGCTAGCACAGATACGCAGTATTTT. As protein: CAIHLNSASTDTQYF.

The table lists this clone with a few counts. V is TRBV9 and J is TRBJ2-2; 12 nucleotides agree with TRBD2. This CDR3 contains 16 residues. J lost 7 bases, V lost 0 bases, and 4 bases had no gene match. Looked up from germline, CDR1 is SGDLS and CDR2 is YYNGEE. The CDR3 reads CASSVETSGSSGELFF. The CDR3 region has the DNA TGTGCCAGCAGCGTAGAGACTAGCGGGAGTAGCGGGGAGCTGTTTTTT. Looking up the rest from reference TRBV9 and TRBJ2-2 gives the full variable domain: DSGVTQTPKHLITATGQRVTLRCSPRSGDLSVYWYQQSLDQGLQFLIQYYNGEERAKGNILERFSAQQFPDLHSELNLSSLELGDSALYFCASSVETSGSSGELFFGEGSRLTVL.

The chain is built from TRBV5-1 and TRBJ2-5; TRBD2 matches at 11 bases. V trimming: 0 bases; J trimming: 5 bases; junction bases outside the gene matches: 6. Germline V lookup: CDR1 SGHRS, CDR2 YFSETQ. This CDR3 is built from 16 residues. The CDR3 DNA reads TGCGCCAGCAGCTTGGCCCTAGCGGGAGGCGTGGAGACCCAGTACTTC. This encodes CASSLALAGGVETQYF.

The chain employs TRBV27 and TRBJ2-5; 7 bases fit TRBD1. The closer fit of TRBJ2-7 to the DNA end suggests the J call may be wrong. CDR3 length: 14 amino acids. Germline CDR1 MNHEY, CDR2 SMNVEV (reference sequence). This CDR3 is CATKFGTVSYEQYF. The CDR3 DNA is TGTGCCACCAAATTCGGGACAGTCTCCTACGAGCAGTACTTC.

The chain recombines TRBV9 with TRBJ2-3, with D perhaps matching TRBD2 (6 bases). V lost 4 bases and J 3 bases, leaving 18 bases between the germline ends. The CDR3 contains 16 residues. Per the germline V gene, CDR1 is SGDLS and CDR2 is YYNGEE. The DNA of the CDR3 is TGTGCCAGCAGCCCCGCCATGGGGAGGAGAACAGATACGCAGTATTTT. Residues: CASSPAMGRRTDTQYF. Full variable domain (outside the CDR3, taken from reference TRBV9 and TRBJ2-3): DSGVTQTPKHLITATGQRVTLRCSPRSGDLSVYWYQQSLDQGLQFLIQYYNGEERAKGNILERFSAQQFPDLHSELNLSSLELGDSALYFCASSPAMGRRTDTQYFGPGTRLTVL.

This sequence joins TRBV19 and TRBJ2-2; 10 bases are a match to TRBD2. The CDR3 contains 17 residues. Unmatched junction bases numbered 10, after V lost 3 bases and J lost 6 bases. Germline V gene data show CDR1 as LNHDA and CDR2 as SQIVND (reference sequence). The DNA for the CDR3 is TGTGCCAGTAGTATTGCTAGCGGGAGATCCCTCGCCGGGGAGCTGTTTTTT. Residues: CASSIASGRSLAGELFF.

This clone was detected only a few times. The chain has TRBV7-2 and TRBJ2-5; weak D call: TRBD2 (5 bases). CDR1 and CDR2 (germline): SGHTA, FQGNSA. The CDR3 sequence is 14 residues long. The V end lost 4 bases, the J end lost 6 bases, and 15 bases lay between the germline ends. The CDR3 is CASSYRSREKTQYF. The CDR3 DNA reads as TGTGCCAGCAGCTACCGCTCGAGGGAGAAGACCCAGTACTTC.

V and J are TRBV6-4 and TRBJ1-3; D not certain. Germline V gives CDR1 MRHNA, CDR2 SNTAGT. CDR3 length: 13 residues. The V end was cut by 6 bases, the J end by 0 bases, with 6 bases between. This CDR3 is CASSRDSGNTIYF. DNA for the CDR3: TGTGCCAGCAGCCGGGACTCTGGAAACACCATATATTTT.

The chain is built from TRBV18 and TRBJ2-3; 13 nucleotides match TRBD2. This CDR3 region has 21 residues. Germline lookup yields CDR1 KGHSH and CDR2 LQKENI. V shed 3 bases, J shed 0 bases, and the junction held 15 bases outside the gene matches. CDR3 DNA sequence: TGTGCCAGCTCACCTCAATCAGATGGACTAGCGGGAGATGGGAGCACAGATACGCAGTATTTT. Translation: CASSPQSDGLAGDGSTDTQYF.

This clone was counted a single time. The chain joins TRBV29-1 to TRBJ2-3; D is undetermined. Trimming removed 2 bases from V and 2 bases from J, with 8 bases in between. This CDR3 comprises 13 residues. Germline V gene sequence: CDR1 SQVTM, CDR2 ANQGSEA. The CDR3 loop is CSVEWQNTDTQYF. As DNA, the CDR3 is TGCAGCGTTGAATGGCAAAACACAGATACGCAGTATTTT.

The V call is TRBV28, the J call TRBJ1-2; 9 bases map to TRBD1. V lost 7 bases, J lost 3 bases, and 3 bases stayed unmatched. The V gene's germline CDR1 is MDHEN and CDR2 SYDVKM. The CDR3 has 13 amino acids. The CDR3 nucleotides read TGTGCCAGCAACAGGGGGCAGGACTATGGCTACACCTTC. Amino acid sequence: CASNRGQDYGYTF.

The chain carries TRBV14 and TRBJ1-1; D might be TRBD1 (6 bases). Germline CDR1 is SGHDN and CDR2 is FVKESK. The V end was cut by 1 base, the J end by 2 bases, with 11 bases between. CDR3 length: 15 amino acids. As DNA, the CDR3 is TGTGCCAGCAGCCAAGTCCACAGGGTAAACACTGAAGCTTTCTTT. Its protein product is CASSQVHRVNTEAFF.

The V and J genes are TRBV6-5 and TRBJ2-7; TRBD2 might be the D (5 bases). There are 14 residues in the CDR3. In germline, CDR1 is MNHEY, CDR2 SVGAGI. Trimming took 0 bases from V and 7 from J, leaving 13 bases between them. The CDR3 DNA reads TGTGCCAGCAGTTACTCCGGGTCGACGGGGGAGCAGTACTTC. Translating it yields CASSYSGSTGEQYF.

The rearrangement links TRBV29-1 to TRBJ1-2, with TRBD1 matching 8 bases. Germline loops: CDR1 SQVTM, CDR2 ANQGSEA. The CDR3 is 14 residues long. Trimming cost V 7 bases and J 4 bases; bases outside gene matches: 11. The CDR3 nucleotides read TGCAGCGCTCCAAGGGGGGACAGGTCCTATGGCTACACCTTC. Protein sequence: CSAPRGDRSYGYTF.

The rearrangement links TRBV5-1 to TRBJ1-4; possible D gene TRBD1, 5 bases. V shed 3 bases and J shed 3 bases, with 12 bases lying between them. Germline V gene lookup returns CDR1 SGHRS and CDR2 YFSETQ. This CDR3 comprises 15 residues. Here the CDR3 reads CASSWRGSANEKLFF. For the CDR3, the DNA is TGCGCCAGCAGCTGGAGGGGATCGGCTAATGAAAAACTGTTTTTT. The full variable domain, completed using reference TRBV5-1 and TRBJ1-4, is KAGVTQTPRYLIKTRGQQVTLSCSPISGHRSVSWYQQTPGQGLQFLFEYFSETQRNKGNFPGRFSGRQFSNSRSEMNVSTLELGDSALYLCASSWRGSANEKLFFGSGTQLSVL.

V is TRBV5-1 and J is TRBJ2-3, with TRBD2 identical over 12 bases. The trim removed 4 bases at V and 4 bases at J, leaving 7 bases unmatched. This CDR3 has 16 amino acids. Looked up from germline, CDR1 is SGHRS and CDR2 is YFSETQ. CDR3: CASSDGRLAGADTQYF. In DNA form, the CDR3 reads TGCGCCAGCAGCGATGGAAGACTAGCGGGAGCAGATACGCAGTATTTT.

This chain connects TRBV28 to TRBJ2-3; 10 bases match TRBD2. V shed 5 bases, J shed 1 base, and the junction held 6 bases outside the gene matches. The CDR3 contains 16 residues. The germline V gene has CDR1 MDHEN and CDR2 SYDVKM. The CDR3 loop reads CASSGVLAGRTDTQYF. CDR3 DNA: TGTGCCAGCAGTGGGGTACTAGCGGGACGCACAGATACGCAGTATTTT.

The V call is TRBV5-4, the J call TRBJ2-7; D is perhaps TRBD1 (5 bases). V was clipped by 4 bases and J by 3 bases, with 8 bases between them. The CDR3 has 12 residues. Germline V gives CDR1 SGHNT, CDR2 YYREEE (reference sequence). This chain's CDR3 is CASSDSFYEQYF. The CDR3 bases are TGTGCCAGCAGCGACAGCTTCTACGAGCAGTACTTC.

The J gene is TRBJ2-7, the V gene TRBV29-1, with TRBD2 matching 9 bases. V shed 8 bases and J 7 bases; nucleotides not matched to a gene: 12. Germline loops: CDR1 SQVTM, CDR2 ANQGSEA. This CDR3 comprises 13 residues. CDR3 residues: CSMTGGAGGEQYF. The CDR3 bases are TGCAGCATGACAGGAGGGGCGGGGGGGGAGCAGTACTTC.

V is TRBV10-3 and J is TRBJ1-4; 7 nucleotides agree with TRBD1. The CDR3 contains 14 residues. V dropped 10 bases and J dropped 5; count of bases not matched to a gene: 10. CDR1 and CDR2 (germline): ENHRY, SYGVKD. The CDR3 sequence is CATAERQGNEKLFF. The DNA for the CDR3 is TGTGCCACTGCCGAACGACAGGGAAATGAAAAACTGTTTTTT.